The rows below give T cell receptor beta chains drawn from one sample of a study of brain T cells in children with intractable seizures. The repertoire was sequenced with immunoSEQ multiplex PCR; TCRdb's copy has only in-frame clones and lacks some. The top ten clones hold about 6% of a sample with approximately 330,000 clones, over 90% of them seen once. Sequencing was performed on peripheral blood, taken about 5 months after surgery. The source is a boy younger than two with tuberous sclerosis and intractable seizures. The CDR3 runs from the conserved cysteine through the conserved F or W. Fields, in order: CDR3 protein, CDR3 DNA, D gene, V gene, J gene, clone size. D genes are given only for firm matches. Rows give clone size only sometimes, using once, few, many, or a class for an expanded clone.

CDR3aa: CASSFIPWTPPPLHF
CDR3nt: TGTGCCAGCAGCTTCATCCCCTGGACCCCTCCTCCCCTCCACTTT
d_gene: NA
v_gene: TRBV7-9
j_gene: TRBJ1-6
abundance: NA

CDR3aa: CAWTGVPFSGNTIYF
CDR3nt: TGTGCCTGGACGGGGGTCCCATTCTCTGGAAACACCATATATTTT
d_gene: NA
v_gene: TRBV30
j_gene: TRBJ1-3
abundance: NA

CDR3aa: CASSLSVDYNSPLHF
CDR3nt: TGTGCCAGCAGTTTATCAGTGGACTATAATTCACCCCTCCACTTT
d_gene: NA
v_gene: TRBV27
j_gene: TRBJ1-6
abundance: NA

CDR3aa: CASSSQGVLYEQYF
CDR3nt: TGTGCCAGCAGCTCCCAGGGGGTCCTGTACGAGCAGTACTTC
d_gene: TRBD1
v_gene: TRBV28
j_gene: TRBJ2-7
abundance: NA

CDR3aa: CASRGTGLPHEQYF
CDR3nt: TGCGCCAGCAGGGGGACAGGGCTGCCCCACGAGCAGTACTTC
d_gene: TRBD1
v_gene: TRBV10-2
j_gene: TRBJ2-7
abundance: NA

CDR3aa: CASSLYARQTSGANVLTF
CDR3nt: TGTGCCAGCTCACTGTACGCGCGACAAACGTCTGGGGCCAACGTCCTGACTTTC
d_gene: NA
v_gene: TRBV18
j_gene: TRBJ2-6
abundance: NA

CDR3aa: CSVKNRGRRLTYEQYF
CDR3nt: TGCAGCGTTAAAAACAGGGGTAGGCGACTAACCTACGAGCAGTACTTC
d_gene: TRBD1
v_gene: TRBV29-1
j_gene: TRBJ2-7
abundance: once

CDR3aa: CASRLESPLHF
CDR3nt: TGTGCCAGCAGACTGGAGTCACCCCTCCACTTT
d_gene: NA
v_gene: TRBV6-5
j_gene: TRBJ1-6
abundance: NA

CDR3aa: CASSQGYRGNSPLHF
CDR3nt: TGTGCCAGCAGCCAAGGTTACAGGGGAAATTCACCCCTCCACTTT
d_gene: TRBD1
v_gene: TRBV14
j_gene: TRBJ1-6
abundance: NA

CDR3aa: CASSFVGNTGELFF
CDR3nt: TGTGCCAGCAGCTTTGTCGGTAACACCGGGGAGCTGTTTTTT
d_gene: NA
v_gene: TRBV5-4
j_gene: TRBJ2-2
abundance: NA

CDR3aa: CASGTVDGAETQYF
CDR3nt: TGCGCCAGCGGAACAGTAGATGGGGCTGAGACCCAGTACTTC
d_gene: NA
v_gene: TRBV5-1
j_gene: TRBJ2-5
abundance: few

CDR3aa: CASRRTGEDTQYF
CDR3nt: TGCGCCAGCAGAAGGACAGGGGAGGATACGCAGTATTTT
d_gene: TRBD1
v_gene: TRBV10-1
j_gene: TRBJ2-3
abundance: NA

CDR3aa: CSVYKVNEQFF
CDR3nt: TGCAGTGTCTACAAGGTGAATGAGCAGTTCTTC
d_gene: NA
v_gene: TRBV20-1
j_gene: TRBJ2-1
abundance: NA

CDR3aa: CASLEKDEQFF
CDR3nt: TGTGCCAGCCTCGAAAAGGATGAGCAGTTCTTC
d_gene: NA
v_gene: TRBV7-9
j_gene: TRBJ2-1
abundance: NA

CDR3aa: CASSQLPGLAVVHEQFF
CDR3nt: TGTGCCAGCAGCCAGCTCCCGGGACTAGCGGTTGTGCATGAGCAGTTCTTC
d_gene: TRBD2
v_gene: TRBV14
j_gene: TRBJ2-1
abundance: NA

CDR3aa: CASSFPRTAGNTIYF
CDR3nt: TGTGCCAGCAGTTTCCCCCGGACAGCAGGAAACACCATATATTTT
d_gene: NA
v_gene: TRBV28
j_gene: TRBJ1-3
abundance: NA

CDR3aa: CASSFSSGGQPRTDTQYF
CDR3nt: TGTGCCAGTAGTTTTTCTAGCGGGGGGCAACCACGCACAGATACGCAGTATTTT
d_gene: TRBD2
v_gene: TRBV19
j_gene: TRBJ2-3
abundance: few

CDR3aa: CASSLPSGGIAQFF
CDR3nt: TGTGCCAGCAGCTTACCTAGCGGGGGGATCGCACAGTTCTTC
d_gene: TRBD2
v_gene: TRBV11-2
j_gene: TRBJ2-1
abundance: once

CDR3aa: CASSQEGRFSGGEYYNSPLHF
CDR3nt: TGTGCCAGCAGCCAAGAAGGAAGGTTCTCAGGGGGCGAATATTATAATTCACCCCTCCACTTT
d_gene: TRBD1
v_gene: TRBV4-2
j_gene: TRBJ1-6
abundance: NA

CDR3aa: CASSEELSAYNEQFF
CDR3nt: TGTGCCAGCAGTGAAGAACTGTCCGCCTACAATGAGCAGTTCTTC
d_gene: NA
v_gene: TRBV6-4
j_gene: TRBJ2-1
abundance: NA

CDR3aa: CASSGTSGVYNEQFF
CDR3nt: TGTGCCAGCAGCGGGACTAGCGGAGTTTACAATGAGCAGTTCTTC
d_gene: TRBD2
v_gene: TRBV5-4
j_gene: TRBJ2-1
abundance: NA

CDR3aa: CASSRVANEKLFF
CDR3nt: TGTGCCAGCAGTAGAGTTGCTAATGAAAAACTGTTTTTT
d_gene: NA
v_gene: TRBV6-5
j_gene: TRBJ1-4
abundance: NA

CDR3aa: CATRQQGAHEQFF
CDR3nt: TGCGCCACCAGACAACAGGGGGCCCATGAGCAGTTCTTC
d_gene: TRBD1
v_gene: TRBV5-1
j_gene: TRBJ2-1
abundance: NA

CDR3aa: CASSSLAGGPGDTQYF
CDR3nt: TGTGCCAGCAGTTCTTTAGCGGGAGGGCCGGGAGATACGCAGTATTTT
d_gene: TRBD2
v_gene: TRBV2
j_gene: TRBJ2-3
abundance: once

CDR3aa: CATSRDRDETQYF
CDR3nt: TGTGCCACCAGCCGGGACAGGGATGAGACCCAGTACTTC
d_gene: TRBD1
v_gene: TRBV19
j_gene: TRBJ2-5
abundance: NA

CDR3aa: CASSLYPGLSNYEQYF
CDR3nt: TGTGCCAGCAGCTTGTACCCGGGACTCTCAAACTACGAGCAGTACTTC
d_gene: NA
v_gene: TRBV5-6
j_gene: TRBJ2-7
abundance: NA

CDR3aa: CASSPGVERTEAFF
CDR3nt: TGTGCCAGCAGCCCCGGAGTGGAGCGGACTGAAGCTTTCTTT
d_gene: NA
v_gene: TRBV7-3
j_gene: TRBJ1-1
abundance: NA

CDR3aa: CASSGEGALGKAFF
CDR3nt: TGTGCCAGCAGTGGGGAGGGGGCGCTGGGTAAAGCTTTCTTT
d_gene: TRBD1
v_gene: TRBV2
j_gene: TRBJ1-1
abundance: NA

CDR3aa: CASSQVDGRNGDTQYF
CDR3nt: TGTGCCAGCAGCCAAGTTGACGGGAGGAATGGAGATACGCAGTATTTT
d_gene: TRBD2
v_gene: TRBV4-2
j_gene: TRBJ2-3
abundance: once

CDR3aa: CASSSPPGAEAFF
CDR3nt: TGCGCCAGCAGCTCCCCCCCGGGGGCTGAAGCTTTCTTT
d_gene: NA
v_gene: TRBV5-1
j_gene: TRBJ1-1
abundance: once

CDR3aa: CASSLRASGGGQFF
CDR3nt: TGTGCCAGCAGCTTAAGGGCTAGCGGTGGCGGGCAGTTCTTC
d_gene: TRBD2
v_gene: TRBV7-3
j_gene: TRBJ2-1
abundance: NA

CDR3aa: CASSNKETQYF
CDR3nt: TGCGCCAGCAGCAACAAAGAGACCCAGTACTTC
d_gene: NA
v_gene: TRBV5-1
j_gene: TRBJ2-5
abundance: NA

CDR3aa: CASSLVGQGTDTQYF
CDR3nt: TGCGCCAGCAGCTTGGTGGGACAGGGCACAGATACGCAGTATTTT
d_gene: TRBD1
v_gene: TRBV5-1
j_gene: TRBJ2-3
abundance: NA

CDR3aa: CASSVGGLGENYNEQFF
CDR3nt: TGTGCCAGCAGCGTAGGGGGTCTGGGGGAAAACTACAATGAGCAGTTCTTC
d_gene: NA
v_gene: TRBV9
j_gene: TRBJ2-1
abundance: NA

CDR3aa: CASSLADPRGDTQYF
CDR3nt: TGCGCCAGCAGCTTGGCGGACCCTCGGGGAGATACGCAGTATTTT
d_gene: NA
v_gene: TRBV5-1
j_gene: TRBJ2-3
abundance: NA

CDR3aa: CASSSGGTQFF
CDR3nt: TGTGCCAGCAGTTCCGGGGGGACACAGTTCTTC
d_gene: NA
v_gene: TRBV27
j_gene: TRBJ2-1
abundance: NA

CDR3aa: CASSPRPSDTQYF
CDR3nt: TGTGCCAGCAGCCCCCGACCGTCAGATACGCAGTATTTT
d_gene: NA
v_gene: TRBV7-3
j_gene: TRBJ2-3
abundance: NA

CDR3aa: CASSQTPDTRSLNTEAFF
CDR3nt: TGCGCCAGCAGCCAAACCCCGGACACACGGAGCTTAAACACTGAAGCTTTCTTT
d_gene: NA
v_gene: TRBV4-1
j_gene: TRBJ1-1
abundance: few

CDR3aa: CASGNGDYNEQFF
CDR3nt: TGTGCTAGTGGTAATGGGGATTACAATGAGCAGTTCTTC
d_gene: NA
v_gene: TRBV12-5
j_gene: TRBJ2-1
abundance: NA

CDR3aa: CSVEELGSYEQYF
CDR3nt: TGCAGCGTTGAAGAACTAGGCTCCTACGAGCAGTACTTC
d_gene: NA
v_gene: TRBV29-1
j_gene: TRBJ2-7
abundance: once

CDR3aa: CASSPSTEAFF
CDR3nt: TGTGCCAGCAGCCCTTCCACTGAAGCTTTCTTT
d_gene: NA
v_gene: TRBV7-9
j_gene: TRBJ1-1
abundance: few

CDR3aa: CASSLSGGSNQPQHF
CDR3nt: TGCGCCAGCAGCTTGTCGGGGGGGAGCAATCAGCCCCAGCATTTT
d_gene: NA
v_gene: TRBV5-1
j_gene: TRBJ1-5
abundance: few

CDR3aa: CASSLVSLTLQETQYF
CDR3nt: TGTGCCAGCAGCTTAGTGTCATTAACCCTCCAAGAGACCCAGTACTTC
d_gene: NA
v_gene: TRBV7-9
j_gene: TRBJ2-5
abundance: NA

CDR3aa: CASSKGQTSYGYTF
CDR3nt: TGTGCCAGCAGCAAAGGACAGACCAGCTATGGCTACACCTTC
d_gene: NA
v_gene: TRBV7-9
j_gene: TRBJ1-2
abundance: NA

CDR3aa: CAWEIGTDTQYF
CDR3nt: TGTGCCTGGGAGATAGGGACAGATACGCAGTATTTT
d_gene: NA
v_gene: TRBV30
j_gene: TRBJ2-3
abundance: NA

CDR3aa: CATSRPPGTRHYNEQFF
CDR3nt: TGTGCCACCAGCAGACCACCCGGGACTAGACATTACAATGAGCAGTTCTTC
d_gene: TRBD2
v_gene: TRBV15
j_gene: TRBJ2-1
abundance: NA

CDR3aa: CASSEGASPGNTIYF
CDR3nt: TGCGCCAGCTCGGAAGGGGCTTCTCCTGGAAACACCATATATTTT
d_gene: NA
v_gene: TRBV5-1
j_gene: TRBJ1-3
abundance: NA

CDR3aa: CASSFATYGYTF
CDR3nt: TGTGCCAGCAGTTTTGCCACTTATGGCTACACCTTC
d_gene: NA
v_gene: TRBV28
j_gene: TRBJ1-2
abundance: NA

CDR3aa: CATSRTGLSTEAFF
CDR3nt: TGTGCCACCAGTCGGACAGGGTTGAGCACTGAAGCTTTCTTT
d_gene: TRBD1
v_gene: TRBV24-1
j_gene: TRBJ1-1
abundance: NA

CDR3aa: CASSQVPETSGRAWGYNEQFF
CDR3nt: TGTGCCAGCAGCCAAGTCCCGGAAACTAGCGGGAGGGCCTGGGGCTACAATGAGCAGTTCTTC
d_gene: TRBD2
v_gene: TRBV3-1/TRBV3-2
j_gene: TRBJ2-1
abundance: NA